A single sample is the source of the 18 T cell receptor beta chains below, sequenced in a study of T cells after yellow fever vaccination. TCRdb processed the 5' RACE reads anew with MiXCR; each CDR3 protein has one entry. The profile shows approximately 550,000 distinct CDR3 sequences, 19% of them singletons. Source: PBMCs, taken 15 days after the yellow fever booster vaccination. The receptors stem from a man between 25 and 39 years old who received the YFV17D yellow fever vaccine.

A few counts support this clonotype. The chain joins TRBV27 to TRBJ2-7, with 7 bases fitting TRBD2. The CDR3 has 15 amino acids. The V and J ends lost 3 bases and 0 bases, in that order; junction bases with no gene match: 5. The germline V gene has CDR1 MNHEY and CDR2 SMNVEV (reference sequence). CDR3 bases: TGTGCCAGCAGTTTTCTCGCGGGAGCCTCCTACGAGCAGTACTTC. Translating gives CASSFLAGASYEQYF.

The rearrangement uses TRBV7-2 and TRBJ2-7, with D tentatively TRBD1 (5 bases). V was shortened by 1 base and J by 3 bases, with 13 bases between the two germline ends. The CDR3 has 15 residues. In germline, CDR1 is SGHTA, CDR2 FQGNSA. The CDR3 sequence: CASSLGHRSLYEQYF. CDR3 DNA: TGTGCCAGCAGCTTAGGGCACAGGAGCCTCTACGAGCAGTACTTC.

The genes are TRBV7-8 and TRBJ1-1; D is undetermined. The V end lost 1 base, the J end lost 8 bases, and 5 bases lay between the germline ends. Germline V gene sequence: CDR1 SGHVS, CDR2 FQNEAQ. The CDR3 is made up of 11 amino acids. The CDR3 region has the DNA TGTGCCAGCAGCTTAGTTCGGGAAGCTTTCTTT. It yields the protein CASSLVREAFF. Full variable domain (missing parts from reference TRBV7-8 and TRBJ1-1): GAGVSQSPRYKVAKRGQDVALRCDPISGHVSLFWYQQALGQGPEFLTYFQNEAQLDKSGLPSDRFFAERPEGSVSTLKIQRTQQEDSAVYLCASSLVREAFFGQGTRLTVV.

This clonotype was seen a handful of times. The chain recombines TRBV7-9 with TRBJ2-7; 7 bases agree with TRBD1. The length of the CDR3 is 12 residues. Germline V gives CDR1 SEHNR, CDR2 FQNEAQ (reference sequence). The ends lost 3 bases at V and 5 bases at J; junction bases unmatched: 1. CDR3 sequence reads: CASSFTGDEQYF. In DNA, the CDR3 is TGTGCCAGCAGCTTTACAGGGGACGAGCAGTACTTC.

The CDR3 here is CARSWWAAGPYYEQYF. The DNA of the CDR3 is TGTGCCAGAAGCTGGTGGGCAGCGGGACCCTACTACGAGCAGTACTTC. This chain joins TRBV5-3 and TRBJ2-7; 7 nucleotides agree with TRBD2. TRBV5-3 is reported as an ORF; its role is uncertain. The CDR3 has 16 residues. V lost 3 bases and J lost 3; bases outside the gene matches: 12.

The CDR3 coding sequence is TGCGCCAGCAGTGATTGGGCCTTCAACACTGAAGCTTTCTTT. Its protein product is CASSDWAFNTEAFF. The chain combines TRBV10-2 with TRBJ1-1; D unclear. Germline lookup yields CDR1 WSHSY and CDR2 SAAADI. V was cut by 3 bases and J by 2 bases, with 10 bases left in between. The CDR3 runs to 14 residues.

This clonotype appeared a few times. The chain is built from TRBV20-1 and TRBJ2-2, with 10 bases fitting TRBD2. This CDR3 comprises 15 residues. The V segment lost 5 bases and the J segment 5 bases; nucleotides outside the gene matches: 8. From germline, CDR1 is DFQATT and CDR2 SNEGSKA (reference sequence). The CDR3 coding sequence is TGCAGTGCTGCCCTAGCGGGAGAGACTACCGGGGAGCTGTTTTTT. It is translated as CSAALAGETTGELFF.

The rearrangement joins TRBV9 to TRBJ2-6; D uncertain. Germline V gene lookup returns CDR1 SGDLS and CDR2 YYNGEE. V lost 0 bases and J lost 0, with 4 bases in between. There are 15 residues in the CDR3. The CDR3 is CASSVEGSGANVLTF. CDR3 nucleotide sequence: TGTGCCAGCAGCGTAGAAGGCTCTGGGGCCAACGTCCTGACTTTC.

The J gene is TRBJ2-1, the V gene TRBV20-1; D remains ambiguous. This CDR3 has 14 amino acids. In germline, CDR1 is DFQATT, CDR2 SNEGSKA (reference sequence). The V end was cut by 0 bases, the J end by 8 bases, with 14 bases between. The CDR3 region has the DNA TGCAGTGCTAGAGAGGCAGGACCTACTTATGAGCAGTTCTTC. Translated, it gives CSAREAGPTYEQFF.

The chain recombines TRBV10-3 with TRBJ2-7; possible D gene TRBD1, 5 bases. V was cut by 4 bases and J by 2 bases, with 9 bases left in between. Germline V gene lookup returns CDR1 ENHRY and CDR2 SYGVKD. CDR3 length equals 13 residues. CDR3 amino acids: CAISVGQAYEQYF. The CDR3, as DNA: TGTGCCATCAGTGTAGGACAAGCCTACGAGCAGTACTTC.

Many counts were recorded for this clonotype. The chain joins TRBV5-1 to TRBJ2-3; no firm D call. The CDR3 runs to 13 residues. The V end was cut by 3 bases, the J end by 6 bases, with 11 bases between. CDR1 is SGHRS and CDR2 is YFSETQ in the germline V gene. CDR3 coding DNA: TGCGCCAGCAGCTCCCCTTCAGCGGATACGCAGTATTTT. Translated, it gives CASSSPSADTQYF. The full variable domain, rest sourced from reference TRBV5-1 and TRBJ2-3, is KAGVTQTPRYLIKTRGQQVTLSCSPISGHRSVSWYQQTPGQGLQFLFEYFSETQRNKGNFPGRFSGRQFSNSRSEMNVSTLELGDSALYLCASSSPSADTQYFGPGTRLTVL.

This clonotype was counted only a few times. CDR3 region: CASTGGLNYGYTF. The CDR3 DNA follows: TGTGCCAGCACCGGCGGGCTTAACTATGGCTACACCTTC. The chain is built from TRBV6-1 and TRBJ1-2; D call uncertain. The CDR3 runs 13 residues. V lost 7 bases and J lost 1, with 10 bases in between. The V gene's germline CDR1 is MNHNS and CDR2 SASEGT.

This chain uses TRBV10-3 with TRBJ2-1; D is perhaps TRBD1 or TRBD2 (7 bases each). V was trimmed by 3 bases and J by 3 bases, leaving 21 bases between them. Germline V gives CDR1 ENHRY, CDR2 SYGVKD. The CDR3 spans 18 residues. The CDR3 DNA reads as TGTGCCATCAGTGACTCAGGGGGGGGCGGAACCAGCTACAATGAGCAGTTCTTC. Translated: CAISDSGGGGTSYNEQFF.

There are a few counts of this clonotype. The chain employs TRBV7-8 and TRBJ2-7, with D perhaps matching TRBD2 (5 bases). The CDR3 consists of 12 residues. V was clipped by 5 bases and J by 5 bases, with 10 bases between them. The germline CDR1 and CDR2 sequences are SGHVS and FQNEAQ. CDR3 coding DNA: TGTGCCAGCAGCCCGCTGAGGGACGAGCAGTACTTC. It specifies CASSPLRDEQYF.

The V and J genes are TRBV29-1 and TRBJ2-5; D is uncertain. CDR3 length equals 13 residues. Germline values: CDR1 SQVTM, CDR2 ANQGSEA. V was clipped by 8 bases and J by 4 bases, with 17 bases between them. CDR3 amino acids: CSFARIVGETQYF. The CDR3 bases are TGCAGCTTTGCCCGAATCGTTGGAGAGACCCAGTACTTC.

The rearrangement links TRBV20-1 to TRBJ2-7; TRBD2 matches 8 bases. Germline assignment: CDR1 DFQATT and CDR2 SNEGSKA (reference sequence). Unmatched junction bases numbered 9, after V lost 2 bases and J lost 3 bases. The CDR3 spans 15 residues. The CDR3 protein is CSARIFGLALYEQYF. The CDR3 DNA reads TGCAGTGCTAGAATCTTTGGACTAGCCCTCTACGAGCAGTACTTC.

This clonotype was seen a few times. The rearrangement uses TRBV18 and TRBJ2-5; 11 nucleotides line up with TRBD2. V lost 4 bases, J lost 4 bases, and 5 bases stayed unmatched. The CDR3 covers 15 residues. Germline V gene data show CDR1 as KGHSH and CDR2 as LQKENI. CDR3 residues: CASSRRTSGLETQYF. The DNA of the CDR3 is TGTGCCAGCTCACGAAGGACTAGCGGGCTAGAGACCCAGTACTTC. Drawing the rest from reference TRBV18 and TRBJ2-5, the complete variable domain is NAGVMQNPRHLVRRRGQEARLRCSPMKGHSHVYWYRQLPEEGLKFMVYLQKENIIDESGMPKERFSAEFPKEGPSILRIQQVVRGDSAAYFCASSRRTSGLETQYFGPGTRLLVL.

This clonotype was observed a handful of times. The rearrangement joins TRBV20-1 to TRBJ2-3; D perhaps matches TRBD2 (5 bases). This CDR3 spans 15 amino acids. Trimming left V 8 bases short and J 2 bases short, with 20 bases between. Germline V CDR1 and CDR2: DFQATT, SNEGSKA (reference sequence). The DNA of the CDR3 is TGCAGTTTGAGGTCGGGGAGTATTTACACAGATACGCAGTATTTT. Translating it yields CSLRSGSIYTDTQYF.